Listed below are T cell receptor beta chains from one sample, sequenced in a study. TCRdb reprocessed the RT-PCR reads with MiXCR, giving one entry per CDR3 protein. The sample lists about 680,000 distinct CDR3 sequences, approximately 15% occurring once. Sequencing was carried out using memory CD4+ T cells from blood. These receptors were obtained from a female donor in good health, serving as a healthy control. The CDR3 runs from the conserved cysteine through the conserved F or W. The D gene is left open where the match is weak. For some rows the clone size is stated as once, few or many, or as a class when expanded; others skip it.

size: many
D: .
V: TRBV10-3
J: TRBJ2-1
DNA: TGTGCCATCAGGGACAGCATCTCCTACAATGAGCAGTTCTTC
CDR3: CAIRDSISYNEQFF

size: .
D: .
V: TRBV11-1
J: TRBJ1-1
DNA: TGTGCCAGCAGCTTAAGTAGTAGGCCCGAGAACACTGAAGCTTTCTTT
CDR3: CASSLSSRPENTEAFF

size: many
D: .
V: TRBV7-2
J: TRBJ1-2
DNA: TGTGCCAGCAGTTCCACAGGGTATGGCTACACCTTC
CDR3: CASSSTGYGYTF

size: .
D: TRBD1
V: TRBV20-1
J: TRBJ2-3
DNA: TGCAGTGCTGGACAGGGGGTACGCACAGATACGCAGTATTTT
CDR3: CSAGQGVRTDTQYF

size: few
D: TRBD1
V: TRBV5-1
J: TRBJ1-5
DNA: TGCGCCAGCAGCTTGGAGGGGGCGAATGAGCCCCAGCATTTT
CDR3: CASSLEGANEPQHF

size: few
D: .
V: TRBV2
J: TRBJ2-7
DNA: TGTGCCAGCCAAAGGGGACAATACGAGCAGTACTTC
CDR3: CASQRGQYEQYF

size: few
D: .
V: TRBV28
J: TRBJ1-2
DNA: TGTGCCAGCAGACTCGGGACCGACTATGGCTACACCTTC
CDR3: CASRLGTDYGYTF

size: few
D: TRBD1
V: TRBV5-1
J: TRBJ1-1
DNA: TGCGCCAGCAGCCATTACGACAGGGCTCCTGAAGCTTTCTTT
CDR3: CASSHYDRAPEAFF

size: few
D: TRBD1
V: TRBV5-1
J: TRBJ2-1
DNA: TGCGCCAGCAGCTTAGACAGGGTGACCTACAATGAGCAGTTCTTC
CDR3: CASSLDRVTYNEQFF

size: .
D: .
V: TRBV6-1
J: TRBJ1-2
DNA: TGTGCCAGCAGTACTCCGGGGGTGCTGTATGGCTACACCTTC
CDR3: CASSTPGVLYGYTF

size: .
D: TRBD2
V: TRBV3-1
J: TRBJ2-7
DNA: TGTGCCAGCAGCCAAGGAAGGACTAGCGGTACCTACGAGCAGTACTTC
CDR3: CASSQGRTSGTYEQYF

size: many
D: .
V: TRBV7-2
J: TRBJ2-3
DNA: TGTGCCAGCAGCCGTGCCTCGTTAGATACGCAGTATTTT
CDR3: CASSRASLDTQYF

size: many
D: .
V: TRBV7-2
J: TRBJ2-2
DNA: TGTGCCAGCAGCTTAGTGGGATGGAACACCGGGGAGCTGTTTTTT
CDR3: CASSLVGWNTGELFF

size: many
D: .
V: TRBV7-8
J: TRBJ2-7
DNA: TGTGCCAGCAGCTTAGCGGGATCAGGGTCGATATACGAGCAGTACTTC
CDR3: CASSLAGSGSIYEQYF

size: .
D: .
V: TRBV5-1
J: TRBJ2-1
DNA: TGCGCCAGCAGCCACGGGACGACGGTGAACTACAATGAGCAGTTCTTC
CDR3: CASSHGTTVNYNEQFF

size: .
D: .
V: TRBV20-1
J: TRBJ2-4
DNA: TGCAGTGCTAGAGATTCAGGGAGACTAGCCAAAAACATTCAGTACTTC
CDR3: CSARDSGRLAKNIQYF

size: many
D: .
V: TRBV5-5
J: TRBJ2-7
DNA: TGTGCCAGCAGCTTTTACCACGAGCAGTACTTC
CDR3: CASSFYHEQYF

size: .
D: .
V: TRBV7-3
J: TRBJ1-6
DNA: TGTGCCAGCAGCCGGACGACCGGGGGGATAACGGCACCCCTCCACTTT
CDR3: CASSRTTGGITAPLHF

size: .
D: TRBD1
V: TRBV7-3
J: TRBJ1-2
DNA: TGTGCCAGCAGCTCACAGCCACCGGGACAGGGTGATGGCTACACCTTC
CDR3: CASSSQPPGQGDGYTF

size: .
D: .
V: TRBV29-1
J: TRBJ1-1
DNA: TGCAGCGTCCGACAACAACATGGCACTGAAGCTTTCTTT
CDR3: CSVRQQHGTEAFF

size: many
D: .
V: TRBV12-3/TRBV12-4
J: TRBJ1-1
DNA: TGTGCCAGCAGTCCCTCCTGGGGGAACACTGAAGCTTTCTTT
CDR3: CASSPSWGNTEAFF

size: many
D: .
V: TRBV12-3/TRBV12-4
J: TRBJ1-6
DNA: TGTGCCAGTACCCGCCTAGGGGAGTATTCACCCCTCCACTTT
CDR3: CASTRLGEYSPLHF

size: many
D: .
V: TRBV5-5
J: TRBJ2-7
DNA: TGTGCCAGCAGCTTGGGGCCGTTCTACGAGCAGTACTTC
CDR3: CASSLGPFYEQYF

size: many
D: .
V: TRBV7-2
J: TRBJ2-7
DNA: TGTGCCAGCAGCAGCCGGGACGGCCTCTACGAGCAGTACTTC
CDR3: CASSSRDGLYEQYF